Shown below are 3 T cell receptor beta chains from a single sample sequenced in a study of cytomegalovirus exposure and HLA in healthy donors. The PCR employed 60 Vbeta primers together with 13 Jbeta primers. Using immunoSEQ multiplex PCR, the repertoire was profiled, and TCRdb retains in-frame clones only, with some absent. In the table there are about 200,000 clones, roughly 80% of which are singletons. Sample: PBMCs. The receptors were sampled from a girl aged 2-10 years in good health and CMV-seronegative.

This rearrangement joins TRBV6-4 to TRBJ2-1; 16 bases are shared with TRBD2. Germline loops: CDR1 MRHNA, CDR2 SNTAGT. V shed 5 bases, J shed 4 bases, and the junction held 5 bases outside the gene matches. This CDR3 is built from 17 residues. CDR3 in amino acids: CASSPGTSGREYNEQFF. The CDR3 bases are TGTGCCAGCAGTCCTGGGACTAGCGGGAGGGAATACAATGAGCAGTTCTTC.

This chain connects TRBV11-1 to TRBJ2-1, with 8 bases matching TRBD2. V lost 5 bases to trimming and J lost 4 bases; unmatched junction nucleotides: 10. This CDR3 spans 16 amino acids. Germline V gene lookup returns CDR1 SGHAT and CDR2 FQDESV (reference sequence). This CDR3 reads CASSGGPGGLYNEQFF. CDR3 DNA sequence: TGTGCCAGCAGCGGCGGTCCGGGGGGGCTATACAATGAGCAGTTCTTC.

V is TRBV6-5 and J is TRBJ1-6, with 8 bases aligning to TRBD1. CDR3 length equals 13 residues. Per the germline V gene, CDR1 is MNHEY and CDR2 is SVGAGI. Trimming took 7 bases from V and 9 from J; bases not matched to a gene: 5. CDR3 sequence (DNA): TGTGCCAGCACAACAGGGGGGGGTTCACCCCTCCACTTT. Translated, it gives CASTTGGGSPLHF.